This T cell receptor (beta chain) was observed in a study of PD-L1 blockade in urothelial cancer (dated by TCRdb to about 2017). Regarding the complete study: Therapy was started around 2014 for all patients, and atezolizumab 1,200 mg was administered intravenously every 3 weeks. About 90% of the 29 patients were identified as males with urothelial cancer of bladder origin, and a prior smoking history was reported by 18 of 29 patients. Patients had an ECOG performance status of 0 or 1 and had received between 0 and 3 prior chemotherapy regimens. Blood samples were analyzed at 3 weeks after treatment start (second dose) and at 6 weeks after treatment start. Blood samples yielded a median of roughly 140,000 T cells and around 83,000 unique TCRs, with median clonality around 0.083. The study was an exploratory multi-omic analysis of somatic, immune and clinical correlates of response to PD-L1 blockade with atezolizumab in urothelial cancer. Pretreatment tumor samples and matched peripheral blood, collected serially before and after atezolizumab treatment, underwent TCR sequencing. Durable clinical benefit meant progression-free survival longer than 6 months, and TCR features were also tested against progression-free and overall survival. In the same patients, whole exome sequencing and RNA sequencing of pretreatment tumors were performed in addition to TCR sequencing. Fewer than ten patients achieved durable clinical benefit and about 19 did not. Just over 28 patients had pretreatment blood TCR-seq, 24 had at least one posttreatment blood collection, and 24 had tumor TCR-seq.

General conclusions and limits of the study: A pretreatment peripheral blood TCR clonality below the median was linked to improved progression-free and overall survival. Among patients with durable benefit, tumor-associated TCR clones showed greater expansion in peripheral blood 3 weeks after treatment started (n ≈ 22, p = 0.022). Small sample size (n ≈ 30) and many exploratory analyses mean the results are intended to be hypothesis-generating.

Synthetic TCR analog templates were spiked into each PCR so that absolute template abundance could be estimated from read counts. The immunoSEQ assay was used to amplify TCRbeta CDR3 regions from genomic DNA with bias-controlled V and J gene primers. Rearranged TCRbeta segments were sequenced at approximately 20X coverage. The published analysis was carried out like this. Clustering was used to correct sequencing errors, and CDR3s were annotated against IMGT so that V, D and J genes could be assigned. Downstream analyses used only productive TCRbeta rearrangements, leaving out any out-of-frame or stop-codon sequences. To compute clonality, Shannon entropy was normalized by the log of the number of unique productive sequences and then subtracted from one. Fisher's exact test with Benjamini-Hochberg correction, using a cutoff of adjusted p below 0.01, was how clones that differed between time points or between blood and tumor were identified. As stored in TCRdb, this immuneACCESS dataset retains in-frame rearrangements with V and J assigned. A fraction of the clones does not appear; measured against another copy, unresolved V genes explain less than half of the discrepancy, and the remainder lacks a known reason. V and J calls plus clone size are reproduced from that table; the DNA served to infer D and trimming. Recorded for this sample are 70,000 to 90,000 clones; about four fifths of them occurred a single time. Of the sample, 9.5% falls within the top ten clones.

A total of some 30 patients with locally advanced or metastatic urothelial carcinoma, treated at Memorial Sloan Kettering on a trial protocol, made up the cohort. Peripheral blood mononuclear cells were collected from each patient pretreatment and during treatment, giving between 1 and 8 total time points per patient. The Qiagen DNeasy Blood extraction kit was used to purify genomic DNA from total PBMCs and tumor samples. PBMCs were collected pretreatment and during treatment, and were isolated and stored as previously described. From the cysteine through the phenylalanine, the CDR3 covers 14 amino acids. CDR3 DNA is the only sequence kept; it has 42 bases, read in frame from the first base. The V and J ends are trimmed by 6 bases and 2 bases, leaving 14 bases between them. The germline V gene (reference sequence) gives CDR1 as SGHNT and CDR2 as YYREEE. As concerns this clone: The target of this receptor is not known. No base quality information exists; no much larger clone differs at one position.

The rearranged chain carries TRBV5-4 and TRBJ1-2; no D segment can be confidently identified. The sequencing used PBMCs, collected around atezolizumab (anti-PD-L1) treatment. This receptor was obtained from a man between 65 and 80 years old with urothelial cancer. Read as DNA, the sequence is TGTGCCAGCAACCAAGCGGGATGGAACTATGGCTACACCTTC. Its translation reads: CASNQAGWNYGYTF.